These 21 T cell receptor beta chains came from one sample sequenced in a study of blood T cell repertoires in COVID-19. This table comes from immunoSEQ multiplex PCR, and its TCRdb copy is limited to in-frame clones, with some not included. The repertoire includes around 200,000 clones, under 90% of them detected once, and approximately 7.3% sits in the top ten. The sample consisted of peripheral blood. The receptors were sampled from a human donor in a cohort sampled during active COVID-19.

The chain carries TRBV5-1 and TRBJ1-1, with D maybe TRBD1 (6 bases). This CDR3 has 15 residues. V was shortened by 9 bases and J by 0 bases, with 18 bases between the two germline ends. Germline CDR1 and CDR2: SGHRS and YFSETQ. CDR3: CATHRESSLNTEAFF. CDR3 nucleotides: TGCGCCACCCACAGGGAGTCTAGTCTGAACACTGAAGCTTTCTTT.

V is TRBV19 and J is TRBJ1-2, with 9 bases that match TRBD1. Germline-derived CDR1 and CDR2 are LNHDA and SQIVND (reference sequence). This CDR3 has 13 amino acids. The trim removed 6 bases at V and 6 bases at J, leaving 5 bases unmatched. The CDR3: CASRAGTGNGYTF. CDR3 nucleotides: TGTGCCAGTAGGGCCGGGACAGGGAATGGCTACACCTTC.

This clone was detected only a few times. V is TRBV4-1 and J is TRBJ1-2, with a tentative D call TRBD1 (5 bases). V was cut by 0 bases and J by 4 bases, with 9 bases left in between. The CDR3 runs to 14 residues. The germline gives CDR1 MGHRA, CDR2 YSYEKL. For the CDR3, the DNA is TGCGCCAGCAGCCAAGATCCAGGGATCTATGGCTACACCTTC. This sequence encodes CASSQDPGIYGYTF.

The V and J genes are TRBV30 and TRBJ1-6; tentative D call: TRBD1 (6 bases). This CDR3 has 15 residues. CDR1 is GTSNPN, CDR2 SVGIG, per germline (reference sequence). Trimming removed 3 bases from V and 6 bases from J, with 15 bases in between. DNA for the CDR3: TGTGCCTGGAGACCGGGGGGGCGAGGTAATTCACCCCTCCACTTT. Amino acid sequence: CAWRPGGRGNSPLHF.

For the CDR3, the DNA is TGTGCCAGCAGCTTAGAAGAGGGCTACGAGCAGTACTTC. This encodes CASSLEEGYEQYF. The chain combines TRBV7-2 with TRBJ2-7; a weak D match, TRBD2 (5 bases). The CDR3 totals 13 residues. Trimming removed 1 base from V and 3 bases from J, with 7 bases in between. CDR1 SGHTA and CDR2 FQGNSA come from the germline V gene.

The chain couples TRBV6-5 to TRBJ2-5, with TRBD2 identical over 7 bases. Germline V gives CDR1 MNHEY, CDR2 SVGAGI. The trim removed 8 bases at V and 3 bases at J, leaving 6 bases unmatched. This CDR3 has 13 residues. The CDR3 DNA reads as TGTGCCAGCGGGAGCGGGATTAAAGAGACCCAGTACTTC. This codes for CASGSGIKETQYF.

The V call is TRBV7-8, the J call TRBJ1-5, with 10 bases identical to TRBD1. This CDR3 comprises 17 residues. With 3 bases clipped from V and 6 bases from J, the junction kept 11 bases outside the gene matches. CDR1 SGHVS and CDR2 FQNEAQ come from the germline V gene. CDR3 loop: CASSFQGQGDFGQPQHF. CDR3 nucleotides: TGTGCCAGCAGCTTCCAAGGACAGGGGGATTTTGGTCAGCCCCAGCATTTT.

This rearrangement joins TRBV30 to TRBJ1-3; D perhaps matches TRBD1 (6 bases). Germline CDR1 reads GTSNPN; CDR2 reads SVGIG (reference sequence). The CDR3 length is 17 residues. The germline V and J ends were trimmed by 6 bases and 4 bases, with 25 bases remaining between them. CDR3 sequence: CACQQGEAAWSGNTIYF. The CDR3 DNA sequence: TGTGCCTGTCAACAGGGCGAAGCTGCTTGGTCGGGAAACACCATATATTTT. Full variable domain (missing parts from reference TRBV30 and TRBJ1-3): SQTIHQWPATLVQPVGSPLSLECTVEGTSNPNLYWYRQAAGRGLQLLFYSVGIGQISSEVPQNLSASRPQDRQFILSSKKLLLSDSGFYLCACQQGEAAWSGNTIYFGEGSWLTVV.

CDR3 nucleotide sequence: TGTGCCAGCAGCGTAAGCGGGGGGTGGGACACTGAAGCTTTCTTT. Translating gives CASSVSGGWDTEAFF. The V call is TRBV9, the J call TRBJ1-1; D possibly corresponds to TRBD1 (5 bases). Germline CDR1 and CDR2: SGDLS and YYNGEE. V shed 1 base and J shed 3 bases, with 13 bases lying between them. The CDR3 is made up of 15 amino acids.

This chain connects TRBV3-1 (or the pseudogene TRBV3-2) to TRBJ1-4; D is unresolved. The germline V gene encodes CDR1 LGHDT and CDR2 YNNKEL (reference sequence). V gave up 3 bases and J gave up 7 bases, with 12 bases separating them. The CDR3 sequence is 14 residues long. CDR3 coding DNA: TGTGCCAGCAGCCAGGGAGCGGGAGCTGAAAAACTGTTTTTT. It translates to CASSQGAGAEKLFF.

The rearrangement links TRBV6-1 to TRBJ2-1; D is unclear. There are 14 residues in the CDR3. CDR1 MNHNS and CDR2 SASEGT come from the germline V gene. V was shortened by 2 bases and J by 6 bases, with 11 bases between the two germline ends. The CDR3 DNA follows: TGTGCCAGCAGTGAATCATCCTACCGCAATGAGCAGTTCTTC. Its protein product is CASSESSYRNEQFF.

The rearrangement links TRBV19 to TRBJ1-3; 7 nucleotides match TRBD1. V dropped 8 bases and J dropped 4; count of bases not matched to a gene: 2. The CDR3 extends over 12 amino acids. Germline V gives CDR1 LNHDA, CDR2 SQIVND (reference sequence). In DNA form, the CDR3 reads TGTGCCAGTGCGGGACAGGGAAACACCATATATTTT. It encodes CASAGQGNTIYF.

The chain recombines TRBV15 with TRBJ2-7; no reliable D call. The V gene's germline CDR1 is LNHNV and CDR2 YYDKDF (reference sequence). The CDR3 covers 14 residues. The ends were cut back, 2 bases at V and 3 bases at J, with 11 bases in the middle. The CDR3 DNA is TGTGCCACCAGCAGAAGACTCCAGAGCTACGAGCAGTACTTC. It specifies CATSRRLQSYEQYF.

V gene TRBV5-1 combines with J gene TRBJ2-3; 7 bases map to TRBD2. V dropped 1 base and J dropped 3; count of bases not matched to a gene: 5. Germline V lookup: CDR1 SGHRS, CDR2 YFSETQ. CDR3 length equals 15 residues. The CDR3 DNA sequence: TGCGCCAGCAGCTTGTGGACTAGTCGTACAGATACGCAGTATTTT. Translated, it gives CASSLWTSRTDTQYF.

The chain combines TRBV27 with TRBJ2-5, with D perhaps matching TRBD1 (5 bases). The V gene's germline CDR1 is MNHEY and CDR2 SMNVEV (reference sequence). V was shortened by 4 bases and J by 5 bases, with 23 bases between the two germline ends. The CDR3 is made up of 17 amino acids. CDR3: CASSSPRTPPGEETQYF. The CDR3 bases are TGTGCCAGCAGTTCTCCTAGGACACCCCCCGGCGAGGAGACCCAGTACTTC.

The chain links TRBV12-3 or TRBV12-4 to TRBJ2-3; D call uncertain. Trimming stripped 5 bases from V and 4 bases from J, with 7 bases between. The CDR3 length is 12 residues. The CDR3 here is CASSPPADTQYF. DNA for the CDR3: TGTGCCAGCAGTCCCCCGGCAGATACGCAGTATTTT.

The chain recombines TRBV5-6 with TRBJ2-2; TRBD2 might be the D (7 bases). Between the trimmed V and J ends, which lost 1 base and 5 bases, there was a span of 15 bases. Germline V gene lookup returns CDR1 SGHDT and CDR2 YYEEEE. The CDR3 loop spans 16 amino acids. The CDR3 is CASSLTGGLLTGELFF. CDR3 nucleotide sequence: TGTGCCAGCAGCTTGACCGGGGGGCTTTTGACCGGGGAGCTGTTTTTT. The whole variable domain, filled in from reference TRBV5-6 and TRBJ2-2, reads DAGVTQSPTHLIKTRGQQVTLRCSPKSGHDTVSWYQQALGQGPQFIFQYYEEEERQRGNFPDRFSGHQFPNYSSELNVNALLLGDSALYLCASSLTGGLLTGELFFGEGSRLTVL.

This clone came up once. The chain couples TRBV7-6 to TRBJ2-3, with TRBD2 identical over 12 bases. Germline V gives CDR1 SGHVS, CDR2 FNYEAQ. Trimming took 2 bases from V and 5 from J; bases not matched to a gene: 5. This CDR3 contains 16 residues. The DNA for the CDR3 is TGTGCCAGCAGCTTACCTAGCGGGGGGGCGGTAGATACGCAGTATTTT. This gives the protein CASSLPSGGAVDTQYF.

The chain combines TRBV5-8 with TRBJ2-7; 10 bases fit TRBD1. With V trimmed by 2 bases and J by 1 base, 3 bases remained unmatched. The CDR3 contains 15 residues. Per germline, CDR1 SGHTS and CDR2 YDEGEE. CDR3 nucleotide sequence: TGTGCCAGCAGCTTTAGGACAGGGGGTTCCTACGAGCAGTACTTC. Its translation: CASSFRTGGSYEQYF.

The chain joins TRBV14 to TRBJ1-2; D might be TRBD1 (5 bases). Between the trimmed V and J ends, which lost 0 bases and 14 bases, there was a span of 22 bases. Germline CDR1 is SGHDN and CDR2 is FVKESK. This CDR3 is built from 15 residues. In DNA form, the CDR3 reads TGTGCCAGCAGCCAAGAAGGGATGGGGCTATGGCTACCGACCTTC. It is translated as CASSQEGMGLWLPTF.

V gene TRBV9 combines with J gene TRBJ2-5, with TRBD2 identical over 7 bases. V shed 5 bases and J 2 bases; nucleotides not matched to a gene: 9. This CDR3 region has 15 residues. Germline CDR1 and CDR2: SGDLS and YYNGEE. DNA of the CDR3: TGTGCCAGCAGTCCTGAGGGTAGCGGGCAAGAGACCCAGTACTTC. Protein product: CASSPEGSGQETQYF.